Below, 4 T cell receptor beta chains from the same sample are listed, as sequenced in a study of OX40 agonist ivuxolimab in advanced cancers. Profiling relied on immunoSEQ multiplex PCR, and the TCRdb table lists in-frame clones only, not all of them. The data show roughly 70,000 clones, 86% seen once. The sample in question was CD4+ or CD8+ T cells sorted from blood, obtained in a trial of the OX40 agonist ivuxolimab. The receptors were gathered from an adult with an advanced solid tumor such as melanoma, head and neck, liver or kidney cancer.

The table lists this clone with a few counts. DNA of the CDR3: TGTGCCTGGAGTGTACTGCAGGGGGTTAATGAAAAACTGTTTTTT. It is translated as CAWSVLQGVNEKLFF. The V call is TRBV30, the J call TRBJ1-4, with 7 bases fitting TRBD1. With 0 bases clipped from V and 4 bases from J, the junction kept 5 bases outside the gene matches. From germline, CDR1 is GTSNPN and CDR2 SVGIG (reference sequence). This CDR3 spans 15 amino acids.

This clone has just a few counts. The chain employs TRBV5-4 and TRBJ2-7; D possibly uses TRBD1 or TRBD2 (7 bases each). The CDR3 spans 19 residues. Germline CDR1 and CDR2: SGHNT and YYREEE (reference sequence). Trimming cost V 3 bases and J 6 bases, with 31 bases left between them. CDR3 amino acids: CASSWGGQTAGSSPLEQYF. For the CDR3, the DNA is TGTGCCAGCAGCTGGGGGGGACAGACAGCAGGATCTTCCCCCCTCGAGCAGTACTTC.

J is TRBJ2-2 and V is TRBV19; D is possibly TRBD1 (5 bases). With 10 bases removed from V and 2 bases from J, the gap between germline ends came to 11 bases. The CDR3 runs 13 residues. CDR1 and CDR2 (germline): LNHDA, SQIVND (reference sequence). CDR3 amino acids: CATSDINTGELFF. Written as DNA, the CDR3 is TGTGCCACATCGGACATTAACACCGGGGAGCTGTTTTTT.

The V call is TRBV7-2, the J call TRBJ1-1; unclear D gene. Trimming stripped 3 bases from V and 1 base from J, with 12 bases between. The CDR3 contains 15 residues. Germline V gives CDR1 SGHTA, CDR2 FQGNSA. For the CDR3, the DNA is TGTGCCAGCAGCTTTAAAAAGATGGCGAACACTGAAGCTTTCTTT. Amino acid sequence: CASSFKKMANTEAFF.